This TCR beta chain was sequenced for a study of shared clonotypes between healthy human individuals. Study observations and caveats: All-four-donor shared clonotypes had higher generation probabilities than non-shared clonotypes did. Only blood samples were collected, and tissue repertoires likely differ.

A CD45RA-negative memory subset and a CD45RA+ naive subset were separated from the CD4+ cells. This CDR3 is 18 amino acids long. The V end was cut by 0 bases, the J end by 0 bases, with 12 bases between. Germline loops: CDR1 MGHRA, CDR2 YSYEKL. About this clone: Its antigen is still unknown.

It was 150 to 250 ng DNA, about 30,000 T cell genomes, that sorted-subset replicate PCRs used. Data came from immunoSEQ multiplex PCR; TCRdb stores just in-frame clones and leaves some out. The sample records approximately 2.4 million clones, 90% to 97% being singletons. This clonotype was sampled from a man aged 18 to 29 in good health. The sample consisted of naive CD4+ T cells sorted from blood. Subset reported: CD45RA+ positively selected. This chain uses TRBV4-1 with TRBJ1-6; the D gene is possibly TRBD1 (5 bases). CDR3 DNA: TGCGCCAGCAGCCAAGAGGGGCATGCCAGCTCCTATAATTCACCCCTCCACTTT. Translating gives CASSQEGHASSYNSPLHF.